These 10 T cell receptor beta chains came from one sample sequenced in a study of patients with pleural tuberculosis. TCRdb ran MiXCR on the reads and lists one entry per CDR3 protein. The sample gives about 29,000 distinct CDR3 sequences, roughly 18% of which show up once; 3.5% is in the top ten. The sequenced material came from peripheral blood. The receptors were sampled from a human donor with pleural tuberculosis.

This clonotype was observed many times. In DNA form, the CDR3 reads TGTGCCAGCGGATTCCCGGGACAGAACACTGAAGCTTTCTTT. Its translation is CASGFPGQNTEAFF. The chain joins TRBV27 to TRBJ1-1, with D possibly being TRBD1 (6 bases). This CDR3 region has 14 residues. V was cut by 8 bases and J by 1 base, with 14 bases left in between. Germline CDR1 MNHEY, CDR2 SMNVEV (reference sequence).

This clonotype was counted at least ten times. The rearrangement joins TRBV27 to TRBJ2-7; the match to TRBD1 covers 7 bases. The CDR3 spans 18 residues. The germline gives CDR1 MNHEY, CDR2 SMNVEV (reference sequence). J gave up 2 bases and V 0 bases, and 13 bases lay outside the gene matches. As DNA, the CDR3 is TGTGCCAGCAGTTTATCAGGGACCCCAGGGGGTCCCCCCTACGAGCAGTACTTC. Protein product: CASSLSGTPGGPPYEQYF.

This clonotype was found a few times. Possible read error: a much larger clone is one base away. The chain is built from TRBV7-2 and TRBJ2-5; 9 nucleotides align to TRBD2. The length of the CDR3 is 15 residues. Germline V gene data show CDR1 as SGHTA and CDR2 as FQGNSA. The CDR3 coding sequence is TGTGCCAGCAGCTTCGGACTAGCGCACCAAGGGACCCAGTACTTC. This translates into CASSFGLAHQGTQYF.

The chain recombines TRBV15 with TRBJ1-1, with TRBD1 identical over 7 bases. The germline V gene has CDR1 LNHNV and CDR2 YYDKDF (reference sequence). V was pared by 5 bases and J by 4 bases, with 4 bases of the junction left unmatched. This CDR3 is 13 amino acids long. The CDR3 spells CATSPTGSTEAFF. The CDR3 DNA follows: TGTGCCACCAGCCCGACAGGGAGCACTGAAGCTTTCTTT.

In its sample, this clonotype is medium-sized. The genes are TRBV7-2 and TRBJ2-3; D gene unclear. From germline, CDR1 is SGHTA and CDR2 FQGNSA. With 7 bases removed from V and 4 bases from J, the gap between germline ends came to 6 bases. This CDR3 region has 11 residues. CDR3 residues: CASILPDTQYF. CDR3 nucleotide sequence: TGTGCCAGCATCCTGCCAGATACGCAGTATTTT.

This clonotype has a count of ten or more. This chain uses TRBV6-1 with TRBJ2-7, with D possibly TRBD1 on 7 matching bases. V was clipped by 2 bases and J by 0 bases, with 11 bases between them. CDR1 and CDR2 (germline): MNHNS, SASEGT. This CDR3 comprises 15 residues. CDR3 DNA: TGTGCCAGCAGTGAATCGGGGGACAGCTCCTACGAGCAGTACTTC. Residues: CASSESGDSSYEQYF.

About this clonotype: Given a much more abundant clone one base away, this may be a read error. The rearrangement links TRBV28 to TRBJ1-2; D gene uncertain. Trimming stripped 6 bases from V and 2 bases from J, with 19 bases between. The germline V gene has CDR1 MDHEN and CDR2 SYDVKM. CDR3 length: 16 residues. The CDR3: CASSLAPLDGNYGYTF. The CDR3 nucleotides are TGTGCCAGCAGCTTGGCCCCCCTGGACGGGAACTATGGCTACACCTTC.

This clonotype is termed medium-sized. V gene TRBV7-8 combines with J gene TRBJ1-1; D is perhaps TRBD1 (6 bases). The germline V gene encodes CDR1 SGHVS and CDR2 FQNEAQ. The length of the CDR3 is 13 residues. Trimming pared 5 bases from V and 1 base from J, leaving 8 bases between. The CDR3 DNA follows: TGTGCCAGCAGCGAGGACAGGAACACTGAAGCTTTCTTT. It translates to CASSEDRNTEAFF.

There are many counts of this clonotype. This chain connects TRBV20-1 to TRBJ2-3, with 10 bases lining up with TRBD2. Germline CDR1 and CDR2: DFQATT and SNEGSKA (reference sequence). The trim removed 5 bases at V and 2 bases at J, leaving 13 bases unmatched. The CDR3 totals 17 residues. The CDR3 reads CSADGLLAGGSTDTQYF. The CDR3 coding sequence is TGCAGTGCTGATGGGCTCTTAGCGGGAGGATCCACAGATACGCAGTATTTT.

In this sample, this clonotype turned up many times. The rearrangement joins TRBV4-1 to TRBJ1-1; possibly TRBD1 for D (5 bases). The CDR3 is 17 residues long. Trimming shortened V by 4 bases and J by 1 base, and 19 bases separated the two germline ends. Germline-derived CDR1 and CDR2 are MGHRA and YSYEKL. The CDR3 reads CASSPYARGTGNTEAFF. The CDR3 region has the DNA TGCGCCAGCAGCCCCTACGCACGCGGCACAGGGAACACTGAAGCTTTCTTT.